This paragraph reports one T cell receptor (beta chain). This clone appeared once. Its antigen target is currently unknown. No clone much larger than this one lies a single base away; base qualities are absent. This sample was taken from a study of T cell responses to AZD1222 COVID-19 vaccine (dated by TCRdb to the early 2020s). General notes on the study: Because spike-specific TCR depth and breadth did not differ between the two schedules, AZD1222 recipients who got a second dose at roughly 4 weeks were pooled with those who got a second dose at roughly 12 weeks. A total of 233 trial participants underwent TCR sequencing, of whom roughly 210 received two doses of AZD1222 and some 26 received two doses of the MenACWY control vaccine. Enrollment into the trials was organized by age into subgroups of 18-55, 56-69 and 70-plus years, and those subgroups contained approximately 150, 30 and 60 TCR-sequenced participants, respectively.

The study at large found these results: Only five to seven AZD1222 recipients were SARS-CoV-2 seropositive at baseline, limiting conclusions about previously exposed vaccinees. Participants were mostly white British, with more females than males. The authors suggested clonal diversity may have been underestimated. CD4 TCRs associated with the vaccine covered the entire spike protein, and the dominant responses were in regions 160-218 and 743-854. In the small 56-69-year group, the increase in depth fell short of significance, most likely because of low power. Reportedly, close to half of the unique spike-specific TCRs recognized epitopes lying outside the regions that are mutated in the B.1.351 and B.1.1.7 variants. After two AZD1222 doses, spike-specific TCR breadth and depth were significantly higher than at day 0 and than in MenACWY recipients. Because no day 14 peak-response samples were available, the repertoires could be characterized only after the peak T cell response.

The CDR3 holds 12 amino acids from the cysteine to the phenylalanine. The CDR3 DNA has 36 bases and is translated from base 1. CDR1 and CDR2 are read off the germline V gene as ENHRY and SYGVKD. V is trimmed back by 6 bases and J by 4 bases, and the junction contains 3 bases that no gene match accounts for. The CDR3 regions of human TCRbeta chains were subjected to immunosequencing. The authors processed their data as follows. TCRs in the repertoires were compared against a reference library of SARS-CoV-2-specific TCRs that had been generated with the MIRA antigen-specificity platform. Breadth meant the fraction of unique TCRs that were SARS-CoV-2-associated, whereas depth meant the fraction of total T cells that were SARS-CoV-2-associated. Using the MIRA data, every spike-specific TCR was mapped to the spike region that the TCR reacted to and assigned to either a CD4 or a CD8 class. Log10-transformed breadth and depth values were compared by one-way ANOVA with Sidak's multiple comparisons tests. Held by TCRdb, this immuneACCESS table contains in-frame sequences only and omits some clones. Under half of the omission traces to an unresolved V gene where checked; the cause of the rest is unknown. The V and J calls and clone size come from that table; D and trimming were worked out from the DNA. This sample is represented by 110,000 or so clones; around 90% of them were singletons. In total, the top ten clones hold approximately 5.9% of the sample.

The time point label of this sample denotes: baseline before first vaccination. Vaccinee samples came from UK trials COV001 and COV002, including a single-blind randomized controlled phase 2/3 trial of AZD1222 (ChAdOx1 nCoV-19) in healthy adults. For TCRbeta chain sequencing, PBMC samples from trial participants were taken at day 0 and at day 28 after the second dose. The source of this sequence is an adult in good health. The sample in question was peripheral blood, obtained on day 0 of AZD1222 vaccination. The V gene is TRBV10-3 and the J gene is TRBJ2-7; TRBD1 aligns with 7 central bases. The CDR3 region reads CAISLQGYEQYF. The DNA is TGTGCCATCAGCCTACAGGGGTACGAGCAGTACTTC.